The T cell receptor beta chain described here comes from a study of shared clonotypes between healthy human individuals. CD45RO-negative, CCR7-positively selected cells formed the naive CD8 fraction, excluding terminally differentiated effector memory CD45RA+ cells. This table comes from immunoSEQ multiplex PCR, and its TCRdb copy is limited to in-frame clones, with some not included. The sample includes about 2 million clones, about 95% seen only once; the top ten take about 1.1%. The origin of this receptor is a man between 18 and 35 years old in good health. What was sequenced was naive CD8+ T cells sorted from blood.

The CDR3 DNA is TGTGCCAGCAGCGTAGCGGCTAGCGGGAGCTCCTACGAGCAGTACTTC. Translating gives CASSVAASGSSYEQYF. The rearrangement joins TRBV9 to TRBJ2-7; 10 bases are shared with TRBD2. CDR3 length: 16 amino acids. The J segment lost 0 bases and the V segment lost 0 bases, leaving 3 bases of the junction unmatched. CDR1 is SGDLS and CDR2 is YYNGEE in the germline V gene. The full variable domain, completed using reference TRBV9 and TRBJ2-7, is DSGVTQTPKHLITATGQRVTLRCSPRSGDLSVYWYQQSLDQGLQFLIQYYNGEERAKGNILERFSAQQFPDLHSELNLSSLELGDSALYFCASSVAASGSSYEQYFGPGTRLTVT.